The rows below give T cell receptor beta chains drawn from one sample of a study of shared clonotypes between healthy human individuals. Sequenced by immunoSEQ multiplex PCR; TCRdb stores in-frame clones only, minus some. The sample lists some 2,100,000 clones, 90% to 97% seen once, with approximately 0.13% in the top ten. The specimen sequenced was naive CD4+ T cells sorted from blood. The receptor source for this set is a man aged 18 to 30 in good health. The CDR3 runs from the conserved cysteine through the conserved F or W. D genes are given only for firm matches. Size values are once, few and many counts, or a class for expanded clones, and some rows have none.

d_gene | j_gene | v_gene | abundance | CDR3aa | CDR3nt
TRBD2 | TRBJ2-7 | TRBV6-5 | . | CASSYWASGVHEQYF | TGTGCCAGCAGTTACTGGGCTAGCGGTGTCCACGAGCAGTACTTC
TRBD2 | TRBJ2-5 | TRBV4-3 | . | CASSQALAGQQETQYF | TGCGCCAGCAGCCAAGCGCTAGCGGGACAACAAGAGACCCAGTACTTC
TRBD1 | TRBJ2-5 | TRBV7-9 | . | CASSLGVTGERETQYF | TGTGCCAGCAGCTTAGGAGTGACAGGGGAACGAGAGACCCAGTACTTC
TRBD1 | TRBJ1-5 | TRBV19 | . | CASSTLRGPQGNNQPQHF | TGTGCCAGTAGTACCCTAAGGGGGCCTCAGGGGAACAATCAGCCCCAGCATTTT
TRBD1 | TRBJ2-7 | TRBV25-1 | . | CASRTRTGESVEQYF | TGTGCCAGCAGGACCCGGACAGGGGAATCGGTCGAGCAGTACTTC
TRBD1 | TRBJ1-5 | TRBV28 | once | CASRQPGQGDYQPQHF | TGTGCCAGCAGGCAACCGGGACAGGGGGATTATCAGCCCCAGCATTTT
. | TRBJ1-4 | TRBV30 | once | CAWSLGEKLFF | TGTGCCTGGAGCTTGGGTGAAAAACTGTTTTTT
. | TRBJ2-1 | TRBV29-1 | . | CSVDPTSYNEQFF | TGCAGCGTAGACCCTACAAGTTACAATGAGCAGTTCTTC
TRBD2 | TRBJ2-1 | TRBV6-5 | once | CASSYGPSGDYNEQFF | TGTGCCAGCAGTTACGGGCCTAGCGGGGACTACAATGAGCAGTTCTTC
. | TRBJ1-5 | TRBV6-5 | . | CASRATENNQPQHF | TGTGCCAGCAGAGCTACAGAGAACAATCAGCCCCAGCATTTT
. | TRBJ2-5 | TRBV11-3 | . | CASSLDGGAGETQYF | TGTGCCAGCAGCTTGGATGGGGGCGCAGGGGAGACCCAGTACTTC
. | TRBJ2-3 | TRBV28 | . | CASSFLGDTDTQYF | TGTGCCAGCAGTTTCTTAGGAGACACAGATACGCAGTATTTT